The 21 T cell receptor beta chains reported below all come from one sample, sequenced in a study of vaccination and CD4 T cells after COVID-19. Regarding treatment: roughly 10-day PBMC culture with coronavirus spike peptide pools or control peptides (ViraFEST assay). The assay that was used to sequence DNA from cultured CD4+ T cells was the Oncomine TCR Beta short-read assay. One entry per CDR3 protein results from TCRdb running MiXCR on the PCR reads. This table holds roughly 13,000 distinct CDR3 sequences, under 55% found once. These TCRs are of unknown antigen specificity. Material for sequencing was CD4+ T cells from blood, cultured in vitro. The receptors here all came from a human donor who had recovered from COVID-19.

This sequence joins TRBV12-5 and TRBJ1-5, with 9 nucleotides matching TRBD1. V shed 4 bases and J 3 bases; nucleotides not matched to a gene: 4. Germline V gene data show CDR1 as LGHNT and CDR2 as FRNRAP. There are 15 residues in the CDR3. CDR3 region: CASGSWTGDNQPQHF. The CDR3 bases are TGTGCTAGTGGTTCCTGGACAGGGGACAATCAGCCCCAGCATTTT.

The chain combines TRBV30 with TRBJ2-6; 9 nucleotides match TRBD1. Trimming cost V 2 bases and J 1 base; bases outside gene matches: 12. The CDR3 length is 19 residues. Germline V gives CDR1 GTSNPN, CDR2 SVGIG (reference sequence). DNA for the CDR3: TGTGCCTGGAGTCCACCAGACAGGGGGGAACATTCTGGGGCCAACGTCCTGACTTTC. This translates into CAWSPPDRGEHSGANVLTF.

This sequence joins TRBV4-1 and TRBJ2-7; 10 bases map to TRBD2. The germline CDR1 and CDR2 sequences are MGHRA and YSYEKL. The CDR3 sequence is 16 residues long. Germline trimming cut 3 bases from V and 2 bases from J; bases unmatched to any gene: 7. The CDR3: CASSQPTSGVPYEQYF. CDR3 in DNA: TGCGCCAGCAGCCAGCCCACTAGCGGGGTACCCTACGAGCAGTACTTC.

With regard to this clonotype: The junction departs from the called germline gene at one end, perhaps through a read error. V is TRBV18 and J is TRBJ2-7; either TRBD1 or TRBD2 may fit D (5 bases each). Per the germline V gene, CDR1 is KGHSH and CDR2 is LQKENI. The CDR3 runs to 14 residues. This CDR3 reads CASSAGTNAYEQCF. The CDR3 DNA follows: TGTGCCAGCTCTGCCGGGACGAATGCCTACGAGCAGTGCTTC.

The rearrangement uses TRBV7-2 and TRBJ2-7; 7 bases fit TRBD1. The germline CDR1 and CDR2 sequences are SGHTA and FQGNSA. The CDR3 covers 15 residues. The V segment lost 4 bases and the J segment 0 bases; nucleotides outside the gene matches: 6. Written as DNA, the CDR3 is TGTGCCAGCAGCTCCCAAGGGGGCCACTCCTACGAGCAGTACTTC. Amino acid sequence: CASSSQGGHSYEQYF.

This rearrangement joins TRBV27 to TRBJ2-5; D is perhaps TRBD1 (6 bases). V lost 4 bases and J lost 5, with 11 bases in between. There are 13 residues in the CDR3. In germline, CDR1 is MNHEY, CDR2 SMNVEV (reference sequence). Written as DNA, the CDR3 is TGTGCCAGCAGTTGGACAGTGCGGGAGACCCAGTACTTC. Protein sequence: CASSWTVRETQYF.

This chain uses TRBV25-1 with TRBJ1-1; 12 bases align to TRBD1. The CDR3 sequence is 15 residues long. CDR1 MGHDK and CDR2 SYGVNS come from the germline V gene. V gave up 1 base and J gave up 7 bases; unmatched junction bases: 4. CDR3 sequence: CASSEWDRGHGEAFF. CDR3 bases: TGTGCCAGCAGTGAATGGGACAGGGGGCACGGTGAAGCTTTCTTT.

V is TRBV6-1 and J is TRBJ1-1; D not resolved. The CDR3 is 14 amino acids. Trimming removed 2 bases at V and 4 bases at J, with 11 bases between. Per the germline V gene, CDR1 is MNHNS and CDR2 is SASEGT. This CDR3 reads CASSEYPETTEAFF. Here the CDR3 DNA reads TGTGCCAGCAGTGAATACCCCGAGACCACTGAAGCTTTCTTT.

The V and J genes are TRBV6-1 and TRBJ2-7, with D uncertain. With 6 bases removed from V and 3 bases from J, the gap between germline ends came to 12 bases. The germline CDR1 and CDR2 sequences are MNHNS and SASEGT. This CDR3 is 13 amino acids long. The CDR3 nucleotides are TGTGCCAGCAGGGCAGAAAAGTTCTACGAGCAGTACTTC. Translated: CASRAEKFYEQYF.

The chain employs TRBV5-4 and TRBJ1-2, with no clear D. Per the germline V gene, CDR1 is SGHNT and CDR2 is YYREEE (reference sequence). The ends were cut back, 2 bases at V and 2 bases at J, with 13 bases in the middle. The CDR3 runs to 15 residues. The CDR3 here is CASSFGESFNYGYTF. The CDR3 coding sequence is TGTGCCAGCAGCTTTGGCGAGAGCTTCAACTATGGCTACACCTTC.

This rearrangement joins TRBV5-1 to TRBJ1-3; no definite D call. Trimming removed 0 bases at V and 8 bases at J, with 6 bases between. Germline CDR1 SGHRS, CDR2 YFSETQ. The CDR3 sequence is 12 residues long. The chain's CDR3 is CASSLEGDTIYF. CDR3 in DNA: TGCGCCAGCAGCTTGGAGGGAGACACCATATATTTT.

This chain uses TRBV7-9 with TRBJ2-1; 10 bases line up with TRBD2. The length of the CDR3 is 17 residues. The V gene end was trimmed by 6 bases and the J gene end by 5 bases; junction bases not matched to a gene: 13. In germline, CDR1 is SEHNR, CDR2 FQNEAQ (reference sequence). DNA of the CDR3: TGTGCCAGCAGTCATCCTCGCCGTCTAGCGGGGGACAATGAGCAGTTCTTC. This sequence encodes CASSHPRRLAGDNEQFF.

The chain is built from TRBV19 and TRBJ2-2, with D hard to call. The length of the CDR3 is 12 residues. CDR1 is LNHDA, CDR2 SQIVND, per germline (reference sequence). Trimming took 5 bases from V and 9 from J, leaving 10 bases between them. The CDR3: CASSGVGRELFF. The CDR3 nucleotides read TGTGCCAGTAGTGGGGTTGGCAGGGAGCTGTTTTTT.

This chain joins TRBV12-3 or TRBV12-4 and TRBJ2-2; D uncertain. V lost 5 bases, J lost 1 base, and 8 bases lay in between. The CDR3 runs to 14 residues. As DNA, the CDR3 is TGTGCCAGCAGTCCTCCATTGAACACCGGGGAGCTGTTTTTT. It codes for CASSPPLNTGELFF.

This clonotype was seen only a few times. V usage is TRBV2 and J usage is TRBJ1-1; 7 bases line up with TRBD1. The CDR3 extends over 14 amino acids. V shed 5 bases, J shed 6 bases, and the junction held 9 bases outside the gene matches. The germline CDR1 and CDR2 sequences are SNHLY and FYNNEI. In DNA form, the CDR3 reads TGTGCCAGCAGTCCCCAGACAGGGCTCCCTGAAGCTTTCTTT. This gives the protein CASSPQTGLPEAFF.

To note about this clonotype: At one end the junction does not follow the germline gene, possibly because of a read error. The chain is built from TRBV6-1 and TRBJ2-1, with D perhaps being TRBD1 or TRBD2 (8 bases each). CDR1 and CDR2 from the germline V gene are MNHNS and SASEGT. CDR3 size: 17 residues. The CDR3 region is CTSVRTGTSRSYNEQFF. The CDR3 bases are TGCACCTCCGTAAGGACAGGGACTAGTCGGTCCTACAATGAGCAGTTCTTC.

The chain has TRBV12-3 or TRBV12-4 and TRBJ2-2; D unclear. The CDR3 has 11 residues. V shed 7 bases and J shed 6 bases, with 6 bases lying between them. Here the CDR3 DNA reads TGTGCCAGCAACCAGGCCGGGGAGCTGTTTTTT. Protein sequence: CASNQAGELFF.

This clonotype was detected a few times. CDR3 nucleotide sequence: TGTGCCAGCAGTTTAGCAGGCGGACAGCCCCAGCATTTT. It encodes CASSLAGGQPQHF. The chain joins TRBV12-3 or TRBV12-4 to TRBJ1-5; D call uncertain. CDR3 length equals 13 residues. V was shortened by 0 bases and J by 7 bases, with 7 bases between the two germline ends.

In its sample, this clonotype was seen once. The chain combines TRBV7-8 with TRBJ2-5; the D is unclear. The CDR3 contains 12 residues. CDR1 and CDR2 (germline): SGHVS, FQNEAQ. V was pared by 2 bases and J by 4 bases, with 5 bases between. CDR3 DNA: TGTGCCAGCAGCTTATACGGAGAGACCCAGTACTTC. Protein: CASSLYGETQYF.

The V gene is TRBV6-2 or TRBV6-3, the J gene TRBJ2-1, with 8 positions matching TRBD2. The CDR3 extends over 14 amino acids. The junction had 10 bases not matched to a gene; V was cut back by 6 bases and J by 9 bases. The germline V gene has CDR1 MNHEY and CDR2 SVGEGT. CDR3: CASSHRAGGSEQFF. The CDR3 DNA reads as TGTGCCAGCAGCCACAGGGCGGGGGGTAGTGAGCAGTTCTTC.

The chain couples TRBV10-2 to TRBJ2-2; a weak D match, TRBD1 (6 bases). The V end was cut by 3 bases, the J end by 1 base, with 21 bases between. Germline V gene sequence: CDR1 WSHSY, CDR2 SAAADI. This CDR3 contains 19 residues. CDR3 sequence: CASSDLRSGVKGNTGELFF. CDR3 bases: TGCGCCAGCAGTGACCTCCGGTCAGGGGTTAAGGGGAACACCGGGGAGCTGTTTTTT.